There are a few counts of the clone carrying this T cell receptor (beta chain). These data are taken from a study of blood T cells in healthy people across ages. Trimming took 5 bases from V and 0 from J, leaving 11 bases between them. CDR3 size: 16 residues. The use of a sample-barcoded 5' primer and a J-beta primer mix characterized a second PCR of roughly 7 to 11 cycles. Via MiXCR, TCRdb re-called the 5' RACE reads, giving one row per CDR3 protein. The table lists 750,000 or so distinct CDR3 sequences, roughly 25% of them singletons, with 9.4% in the top ten. These sequences were also reported in another study, on T cells of mothers and their children.

The sample was blood. The chain employs TRBV12-3 or TRBV12-4 and TRBJ2-6; D is undetermined. The source is a boy younger than 18 in good health. The CDR3 loop is CASSAFLASGANVLTF. The CDR3 DNA follows: TGTGCCAGCAGTGCCTTCTTAGCCTCTGGGGCCAACGTCCTGACTTTC.